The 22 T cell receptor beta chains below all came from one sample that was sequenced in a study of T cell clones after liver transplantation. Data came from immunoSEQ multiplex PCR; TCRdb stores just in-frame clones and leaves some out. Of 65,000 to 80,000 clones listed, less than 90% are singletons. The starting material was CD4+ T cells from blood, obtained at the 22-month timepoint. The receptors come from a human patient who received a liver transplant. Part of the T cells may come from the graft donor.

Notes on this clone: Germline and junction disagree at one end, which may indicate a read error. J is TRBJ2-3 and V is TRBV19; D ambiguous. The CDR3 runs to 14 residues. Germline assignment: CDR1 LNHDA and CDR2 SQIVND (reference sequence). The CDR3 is CACRNTANTDTQYF. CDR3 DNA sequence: TGTGCCTGTAGAAATACCGCCAACACAGATACGCAGTATTTT.

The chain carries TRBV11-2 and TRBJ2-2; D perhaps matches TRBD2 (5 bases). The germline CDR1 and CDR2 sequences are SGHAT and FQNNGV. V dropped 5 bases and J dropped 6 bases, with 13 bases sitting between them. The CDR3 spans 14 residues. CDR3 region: CASSLAWGAGELFF. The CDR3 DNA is TGTGCCAGCAGCCTAGCTTGGGGTGCCGGGGAGCTGTTTTTT.

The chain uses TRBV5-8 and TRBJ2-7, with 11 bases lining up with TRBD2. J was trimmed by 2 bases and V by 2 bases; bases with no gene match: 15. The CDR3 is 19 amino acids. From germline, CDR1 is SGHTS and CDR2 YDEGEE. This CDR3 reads CASSFISSGRLLGTYEQYF. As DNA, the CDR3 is TGTGCCAGCAGCTTCATTTCTAGCGGGAGGTTGTTGGGGACCTACGAGCAGTACTTC. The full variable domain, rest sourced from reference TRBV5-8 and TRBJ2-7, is EAGVTQSPTHLIKTRGQQATLRCSPISGHTSVYWYQQALGLGLQFLLWYDEGEERNRGNFPPRFSGRQFPNYSSELNVNALELEDSALYLCASSFISSGRLLGTYEQYFGPGTRLTVT.

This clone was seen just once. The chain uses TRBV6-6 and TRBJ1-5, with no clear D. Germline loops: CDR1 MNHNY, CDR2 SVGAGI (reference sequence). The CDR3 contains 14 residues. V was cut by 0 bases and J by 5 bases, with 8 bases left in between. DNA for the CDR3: TGTGCCAGCAGTTACTCAGGTGCGGATCAGCCCCAGCATTTT. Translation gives CASSYSGADQPQHF.

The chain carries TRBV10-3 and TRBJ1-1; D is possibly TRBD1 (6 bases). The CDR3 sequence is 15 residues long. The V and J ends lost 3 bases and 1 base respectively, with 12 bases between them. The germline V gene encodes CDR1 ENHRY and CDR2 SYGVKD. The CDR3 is CAISEFEGGNTEAFF. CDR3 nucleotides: TGTGCCATCAGTGAATTTGAGGGGGGGAACACTGAAGCTTTCTTT.

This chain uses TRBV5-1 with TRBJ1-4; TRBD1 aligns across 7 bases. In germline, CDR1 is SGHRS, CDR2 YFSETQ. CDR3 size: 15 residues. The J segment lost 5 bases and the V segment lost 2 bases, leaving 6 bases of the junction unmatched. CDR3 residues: CASSFKGGGNEKLFF. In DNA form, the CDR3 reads TGCGCCAGCAGCTTTAAAGGGGGCGGCAATGAAAAACTGTTTTTT.

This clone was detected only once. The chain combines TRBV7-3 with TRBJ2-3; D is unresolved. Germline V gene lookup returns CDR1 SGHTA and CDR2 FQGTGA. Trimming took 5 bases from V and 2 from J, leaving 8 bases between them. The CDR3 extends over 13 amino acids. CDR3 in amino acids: CASSRAYTDTQYF. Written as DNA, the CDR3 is TGTGCCAGCAGCCGGGCCTACACAGATACGCAGTATTTT.

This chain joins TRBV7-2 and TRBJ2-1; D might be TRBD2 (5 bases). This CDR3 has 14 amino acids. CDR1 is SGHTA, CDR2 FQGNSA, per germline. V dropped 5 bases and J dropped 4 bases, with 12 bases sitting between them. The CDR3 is CASSPADFYNEQFF. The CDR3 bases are TGTGCCAGCAGCCCCGCGGACTTTTACAATGAGCAGTTCTTC.

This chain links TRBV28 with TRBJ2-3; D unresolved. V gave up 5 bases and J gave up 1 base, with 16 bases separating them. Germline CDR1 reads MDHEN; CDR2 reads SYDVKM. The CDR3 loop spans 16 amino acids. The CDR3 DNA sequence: TGTGCCAGCAGTCAAGCTACTAAGGCGGGCACAGATACGCAGTATTTT. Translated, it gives CASSQATKAGTDTQYF.

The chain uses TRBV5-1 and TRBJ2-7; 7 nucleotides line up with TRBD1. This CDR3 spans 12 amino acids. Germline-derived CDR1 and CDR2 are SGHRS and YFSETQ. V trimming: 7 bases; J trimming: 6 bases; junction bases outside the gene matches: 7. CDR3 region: CASGDSLVEQYF. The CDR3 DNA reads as TGCGCCAGCGGGGACAGCCTGGTCGAGCAGTACTTC.

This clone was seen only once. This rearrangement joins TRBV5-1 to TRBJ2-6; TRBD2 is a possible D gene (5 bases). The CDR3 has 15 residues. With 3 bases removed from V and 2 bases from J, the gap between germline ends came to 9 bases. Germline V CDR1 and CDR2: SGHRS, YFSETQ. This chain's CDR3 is CASSSGSPGANVLTF. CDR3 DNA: TGCGCCAGCAGCTCGGGGTCCCCTGGGGCCAACGTCCTGACTTTC.

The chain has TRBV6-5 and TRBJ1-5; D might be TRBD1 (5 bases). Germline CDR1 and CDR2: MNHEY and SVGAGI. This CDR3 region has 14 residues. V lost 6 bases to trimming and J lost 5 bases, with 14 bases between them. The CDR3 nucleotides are TGTGCCAGCAGATCCAACGGGGGGTATCAGCCCCAGCATTTT. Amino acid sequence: CASRSNGGYQPQHF.

The CDR3 loop reads CASSLVVSGGADTQYF. CDR3 in DNA: TGCGCCAGCAGCTTGGTTGTTAGCGGGGGTGCAGATACGCAGTATTTT. The chain has TRBV5-1 and TRBJ2-3; 9 nucleotides align to TRBD2. This CDR3 comprises 16 residues. From germline, CDR1 is SGHRS and CDR2 YFSETQ. With V trimmed by 0 bases and J by 4 bases, 6 bases remained unmatched.

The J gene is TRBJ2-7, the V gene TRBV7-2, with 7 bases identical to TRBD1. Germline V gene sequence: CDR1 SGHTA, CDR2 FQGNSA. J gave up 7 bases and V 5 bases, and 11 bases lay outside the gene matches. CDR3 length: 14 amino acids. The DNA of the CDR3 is TGTGCCAGCAGCGCAGGGACAGTGATGGGGGAGCAGTACTTC. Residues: CASSAGTVMGEQYF.

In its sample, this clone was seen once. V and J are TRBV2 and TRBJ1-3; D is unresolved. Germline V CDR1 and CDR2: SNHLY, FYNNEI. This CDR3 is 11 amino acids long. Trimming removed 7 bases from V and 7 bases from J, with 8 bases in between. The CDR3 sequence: CASTSLNTIYF. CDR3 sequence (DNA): TGTGCCAGCACCAGTCTCAACACCATATATTTT.

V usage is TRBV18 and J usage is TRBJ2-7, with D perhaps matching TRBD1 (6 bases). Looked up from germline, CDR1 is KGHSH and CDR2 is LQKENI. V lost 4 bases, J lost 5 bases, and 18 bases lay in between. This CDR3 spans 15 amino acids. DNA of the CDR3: TGTGCCAGCTCACAGTCTGGACAGATTTCAAACGAGCAGTACTTC. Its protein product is CASSQSGQISNEQYF.

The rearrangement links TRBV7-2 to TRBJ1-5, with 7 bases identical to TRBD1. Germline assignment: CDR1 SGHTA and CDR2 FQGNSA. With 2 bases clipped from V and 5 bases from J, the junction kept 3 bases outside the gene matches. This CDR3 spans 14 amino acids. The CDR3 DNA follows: TGTGCCAGCAGCTTACCAGGGGGTTATCAGCCCCAGCATTTT. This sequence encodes CASSLPGGYQPQHF.

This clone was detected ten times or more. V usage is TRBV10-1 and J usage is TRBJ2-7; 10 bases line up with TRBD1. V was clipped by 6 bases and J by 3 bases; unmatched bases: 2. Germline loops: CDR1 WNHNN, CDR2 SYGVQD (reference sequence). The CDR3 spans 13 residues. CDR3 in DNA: TGCGCCAGCAGAGACAGGGGGCTCTACGAGCAGTACTTC. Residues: CASRDRGLYEQYF.

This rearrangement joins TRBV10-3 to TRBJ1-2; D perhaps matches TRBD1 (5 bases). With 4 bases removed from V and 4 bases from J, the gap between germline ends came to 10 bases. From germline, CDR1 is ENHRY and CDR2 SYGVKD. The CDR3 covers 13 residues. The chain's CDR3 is CAISGQTVYGYTF. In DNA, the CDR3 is TGTGCCATCAGTGGACAGACGGTCTATGGCTACACCTTC.

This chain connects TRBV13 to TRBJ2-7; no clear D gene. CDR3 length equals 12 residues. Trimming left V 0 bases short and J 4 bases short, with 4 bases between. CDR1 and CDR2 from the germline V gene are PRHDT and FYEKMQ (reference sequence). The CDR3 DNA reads TGTGCCAGCAGCTTAGGGGGGTACGAGCAGTACTTC. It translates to CASSLGGYEQYF.

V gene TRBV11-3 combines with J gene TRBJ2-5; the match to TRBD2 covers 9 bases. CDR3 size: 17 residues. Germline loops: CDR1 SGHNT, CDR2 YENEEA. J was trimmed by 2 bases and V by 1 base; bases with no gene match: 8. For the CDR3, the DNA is TGTGCCAGCAGCTTAGGGAGGGGTAGCGGGAGTCAAGAGACCCAGTACTTC. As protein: CASSLGRGSGSQETQYF.

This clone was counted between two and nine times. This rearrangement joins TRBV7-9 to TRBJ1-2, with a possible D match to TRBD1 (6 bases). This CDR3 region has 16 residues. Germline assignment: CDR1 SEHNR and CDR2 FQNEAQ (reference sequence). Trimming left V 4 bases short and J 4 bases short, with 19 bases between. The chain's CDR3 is CASSSLRGARGYGYTF. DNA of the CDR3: TGTGCCAGCAGCTCGCTCCGGGGGGCTCGCGGCTATGGCTACACCTTC.